This TCR beta chain was sequenced for a study of cytomegalovirus exposure and HLA in healthy donors. A word on this clone: The antigen remains undetermined.

PCR involved 60 Vbeta and 13 Jbeta primers. Clones were sequenced by immunoSEQ multiplex PCR, and TCRdb holds only the in-frame ones, with some missing. The top ten clones hold 1.8% of a sample with around 140,000 clones, about 79% of them seen once. Whole-study findings and limits: The records held CMV serostatus as the only immune exposure information. The listing of 150 to 200 TCR beta chains classed them as cytomegalovirus-associated.

Germline V gene sequence: CDR1 SGHNT, CDR2 YYREEE (reference sequence). The CDR3 is 15 amino acids. V shed 3 bases, J shed 3 bases, and the junction held 5 bases outside the gene matches. The sequencing sample was made of PBMCs. The clonotype originates from a female donor in good health and CMV-seropositive. This chain connects TRBV5-4 to TRBJ2-7, with TRBD2 matching over 11 bases. CDR3 protein: CASSSLTSGVYEQYF. Written as DNA, the CDR3 is TGTGCCAGCAGCTCATTGACTAGCGGGGTCTACGAGCAGTACTTC.